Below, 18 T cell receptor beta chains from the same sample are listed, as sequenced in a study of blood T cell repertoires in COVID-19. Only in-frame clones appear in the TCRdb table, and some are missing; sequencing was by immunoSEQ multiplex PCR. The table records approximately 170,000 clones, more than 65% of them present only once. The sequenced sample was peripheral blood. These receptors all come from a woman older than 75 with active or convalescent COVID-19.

The CDR3 bases are TGTGCCAGCTACACTAGCGGGGACTCCTACGAGCAGTACTTC. Encoded protein: CASYTSGDSYEQYF. The rearrangement links TRBV6-5 to TRBJ2-7; TRBD2 aligns across 10 bases. The CDR3 is made up of 14 amino acids. J was trimmed by 0 bases and V by 8 bases; bases with no gene match: 4. The germline CDR1 and CDR2 sequences are MNHEY and SVGAGI.

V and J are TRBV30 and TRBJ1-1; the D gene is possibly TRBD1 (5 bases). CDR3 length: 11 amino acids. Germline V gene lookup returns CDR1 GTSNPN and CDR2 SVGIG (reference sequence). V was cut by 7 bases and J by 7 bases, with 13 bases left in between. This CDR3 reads CAFQKQVEAFF. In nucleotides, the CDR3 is TGTGCCTTCCAAAAACAGGTTGAAGCTTTCTTT.

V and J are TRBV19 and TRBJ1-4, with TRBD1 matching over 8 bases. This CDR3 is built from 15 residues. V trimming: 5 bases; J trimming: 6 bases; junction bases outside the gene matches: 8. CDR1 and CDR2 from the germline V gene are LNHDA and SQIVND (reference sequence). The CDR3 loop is CASSGRQGRDEKLFF. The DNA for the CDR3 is TGTGCCAGTAGTGGTCGACAGGGGAGGGATGAAAAACTGTTTTTT.

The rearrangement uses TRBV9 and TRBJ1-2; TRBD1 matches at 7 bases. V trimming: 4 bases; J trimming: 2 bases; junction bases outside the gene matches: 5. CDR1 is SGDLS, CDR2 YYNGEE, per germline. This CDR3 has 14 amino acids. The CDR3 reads CASSTGVQNYGYTF. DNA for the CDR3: TGTGCCAGCAGCACAGGGGTTCAGAACTATGGCTACACCTTC.

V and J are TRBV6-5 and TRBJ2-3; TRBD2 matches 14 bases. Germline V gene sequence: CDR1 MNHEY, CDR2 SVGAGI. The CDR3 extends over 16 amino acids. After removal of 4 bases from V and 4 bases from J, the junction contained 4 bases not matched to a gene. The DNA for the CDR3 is TGTGCCAGCAGTTTCCGACTAGCGGGAGGGCCAGATACGCAGTATTTT. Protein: CASSFRLAGGPDTQYF.

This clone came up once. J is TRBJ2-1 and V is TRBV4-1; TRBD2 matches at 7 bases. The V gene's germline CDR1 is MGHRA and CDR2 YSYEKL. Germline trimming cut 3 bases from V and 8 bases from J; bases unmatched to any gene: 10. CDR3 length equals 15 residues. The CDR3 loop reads CASSHGLVRGHEQFF. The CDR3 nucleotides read TGCGCCAGCAGCCACGGACTAGTTCGGGGTCATGAGCAGTTCTTC.

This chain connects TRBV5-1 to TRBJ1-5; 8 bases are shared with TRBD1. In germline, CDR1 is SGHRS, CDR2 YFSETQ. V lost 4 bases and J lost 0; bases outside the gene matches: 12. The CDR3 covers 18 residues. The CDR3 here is CASSPGQGGRGSNQPQHF. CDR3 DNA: TGCGCCAGCAGCCCTGGACAGGGCGGACGGGGTAGCAATCAGCCCCAGCATTTT.

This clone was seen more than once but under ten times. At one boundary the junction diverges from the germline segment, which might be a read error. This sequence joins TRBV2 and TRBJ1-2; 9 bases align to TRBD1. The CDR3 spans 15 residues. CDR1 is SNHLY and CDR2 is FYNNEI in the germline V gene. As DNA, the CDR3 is TGTGCCAGCAATGAATTTACAGGGGGCGCGTATGGCTACACCTTC. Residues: CASNEFTGGAYGYTF.

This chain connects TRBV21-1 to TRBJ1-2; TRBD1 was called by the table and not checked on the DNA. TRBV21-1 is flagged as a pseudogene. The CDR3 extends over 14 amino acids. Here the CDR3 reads CASSTRQGFRGYTF. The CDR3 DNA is TGTGCCAGCAGCACACGACAGGGATTTCGGGGCTACACCTTC.

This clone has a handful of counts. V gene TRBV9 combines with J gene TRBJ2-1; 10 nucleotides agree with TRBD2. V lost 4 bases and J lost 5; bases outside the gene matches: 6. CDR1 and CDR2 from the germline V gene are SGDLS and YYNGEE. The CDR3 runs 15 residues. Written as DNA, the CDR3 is TGTGCCAGCAGCCCCCACGGACTAGCGGACAATGAGCAGTTCTTC. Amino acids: CASSPHGLADNEQFF.

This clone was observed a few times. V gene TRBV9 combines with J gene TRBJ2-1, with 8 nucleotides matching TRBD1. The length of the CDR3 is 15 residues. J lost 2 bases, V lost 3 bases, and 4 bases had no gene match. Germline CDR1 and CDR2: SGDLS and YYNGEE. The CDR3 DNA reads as TGTGCCAGCAGCGCCGGACAGGGACCCTACAATGAGCAGTTCTTC. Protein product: CASSAGQGPYNEQFF.

CDR3 DNA sequence: TGTGCCAGCCAAGGGGCGTACACCGGGGAGCTGTTTTTT. Translating gives CASQGAYTGELFF. The chain employs TRBV12-3 or TRBV12-4 and TRBJ2-2, with D maybe TRBD1 (5 bases). The germline V and J ends were trimmed by 8 bases and 3 bases, with 10 bases remaining between them. This CDR3 comprises 13 residues.

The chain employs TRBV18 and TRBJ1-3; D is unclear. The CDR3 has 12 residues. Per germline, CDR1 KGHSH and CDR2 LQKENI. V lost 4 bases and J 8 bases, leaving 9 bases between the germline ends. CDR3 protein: CASSREKYTIYF. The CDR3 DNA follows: TGTGCCAGCTCACGAGAGAAATACACCATATATTTT. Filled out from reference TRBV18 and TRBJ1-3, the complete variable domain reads NAGVMQNPRHLVRRRGQEARLRCSPMKGHSHVYWYRQLPEEGLKFMVYLQKENIIDESGMPKERFSAEFPKEGPSILRIQQVVRGDSAAYFCASSREKYTIYFGEGSWLTVV.

The CDR3: CASSLGDIYNSPLHF. CDR3 coding DNA: TGTGCCAGCAGCTTGGGGGACATCTATAATTCACCCCTCCACTTT. V gene TRBV5-8 combines with J gene TRBJ1-6, with TRBD1 as a possible D gene (6 bases). The V end was cut by 0 bases, the J end by 3 bases, with 7 bases between. Germline values: CDR1 SGHTS, CDR2 YDEGEE. This CDR3 region has 15 residues.

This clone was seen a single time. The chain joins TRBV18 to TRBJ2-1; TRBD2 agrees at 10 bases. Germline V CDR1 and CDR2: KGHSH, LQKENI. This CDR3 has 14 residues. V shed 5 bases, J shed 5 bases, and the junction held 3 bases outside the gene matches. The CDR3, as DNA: TGTGCCAGCTCAATTCTAGCGGGAGACAATGAGCAGTTCTTC. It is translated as CASSILAGDNEQFF.

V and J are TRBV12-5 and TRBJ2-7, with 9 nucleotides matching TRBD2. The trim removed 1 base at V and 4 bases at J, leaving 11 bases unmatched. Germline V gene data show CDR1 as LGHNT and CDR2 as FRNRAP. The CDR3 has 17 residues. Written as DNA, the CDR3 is TGTGCTAGTGGTTTGGGGTTTGTAGCGGGAGAAGGATACGAGCAGTACTTC. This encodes CASGLGFVAGEGYEQYF.

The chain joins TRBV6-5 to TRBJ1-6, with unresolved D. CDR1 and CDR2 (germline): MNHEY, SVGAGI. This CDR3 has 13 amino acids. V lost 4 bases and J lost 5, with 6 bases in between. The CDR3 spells CASSLEHNSPLHF. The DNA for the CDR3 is TGTGCCAGCAGTTTAGAGCATAATTCACCCCTCCACTTT.

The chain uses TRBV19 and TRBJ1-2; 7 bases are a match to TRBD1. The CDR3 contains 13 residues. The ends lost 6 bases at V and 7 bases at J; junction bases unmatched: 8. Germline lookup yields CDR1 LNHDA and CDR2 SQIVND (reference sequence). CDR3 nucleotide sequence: TGTGCCAGTAGGTTGACAGGGTCTGCTGGCTACACCTTC. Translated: CASRLTGSAGYTF.